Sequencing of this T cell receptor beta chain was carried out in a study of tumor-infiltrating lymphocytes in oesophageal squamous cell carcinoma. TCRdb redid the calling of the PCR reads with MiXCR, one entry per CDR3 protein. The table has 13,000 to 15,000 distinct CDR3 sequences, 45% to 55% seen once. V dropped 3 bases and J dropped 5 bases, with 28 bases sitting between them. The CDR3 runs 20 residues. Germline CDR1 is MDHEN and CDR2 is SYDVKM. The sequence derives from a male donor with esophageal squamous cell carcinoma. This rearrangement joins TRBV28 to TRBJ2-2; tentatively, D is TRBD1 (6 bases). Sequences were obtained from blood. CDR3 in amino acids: CASSFRVGWGPDPGTGELFF. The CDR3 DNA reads TGTGCCAGCAGTTTTCGAGTCGGTTGGGGGCCGGATCCGGGAACCGGGGAGCTGTTTTTT.